The T cell receptor (beta chain) described here comes from a study of human T cells and chemical hapten exposure. Study as a whole: For the approximately 25-week duration of the study, patients were given weekly doses of diphenylcyclopropenone on the scalp. Study outcomes and limitations: Significantly more large CDR3 similarity clusters arose among expanded TCRs than among controls. Each of the donors had alopecia, so their immune responses may not resemble those of healthy people.

The sample's time point: patch test 1, 2 weeks after DPC sensitization. Indicated treatment: therapeutic diphenylcyclopropenone sensitization with weekly scalp DPC. MiXCR was run by TCRdb on the RACE reads, yielding one entry per CDR3 protein. The sample lists about 380,000 distinct CDR3 sequences, around 5% occurring once. There are many counts of this clonotype. Its target is unknown. The source of this sequence is a woman in her forties or fifties with alopecia areata. Some clones in this sample may be carry-over from other donors' samples. This sample comprised whole blood, obtained in connection with sensitization to the hapten diphenylcyclopropenone (DPC).

DNA for the CDR3: TGCGCCAGCGCGAGGGTTCCCGTAACGGGGGGTAGTCCCTACGAGCAGTACTTC. This encodes CASARVPVTGGSPYEQYF. The rearrangement uses TRBV23-1 and TRBJ2-7; 7 bases are a match to TRBD2. TRBV23-1 is given ORF status, its function remaining uncertain. The CDR3 contains 18 residues. The ends lost 8 bases at V and 2 bases at J; junction bases unmatched: 21.